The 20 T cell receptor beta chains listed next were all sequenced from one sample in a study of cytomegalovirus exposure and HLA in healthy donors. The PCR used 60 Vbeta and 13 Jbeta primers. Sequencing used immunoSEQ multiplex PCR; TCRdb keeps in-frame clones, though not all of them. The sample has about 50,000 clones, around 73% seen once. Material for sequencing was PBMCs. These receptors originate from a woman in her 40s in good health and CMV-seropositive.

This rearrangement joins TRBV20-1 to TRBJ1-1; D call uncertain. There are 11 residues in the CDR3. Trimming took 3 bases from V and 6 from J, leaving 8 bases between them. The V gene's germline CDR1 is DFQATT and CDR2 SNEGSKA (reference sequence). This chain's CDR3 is CSASAQAEAFF. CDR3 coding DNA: TGCAGTGCTAGTGCTCAGGCTGAAGCTTTCTTT.

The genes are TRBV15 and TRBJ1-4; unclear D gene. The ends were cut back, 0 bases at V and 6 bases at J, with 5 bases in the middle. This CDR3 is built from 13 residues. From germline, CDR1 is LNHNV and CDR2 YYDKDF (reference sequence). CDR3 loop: CATSRDQYEKLFF. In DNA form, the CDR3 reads TGTGCCACCAGCAGAGACCAGTATGAAAAACTGTTTTTT. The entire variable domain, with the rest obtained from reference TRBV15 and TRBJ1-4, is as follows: DAMVIQNPRYQVTQFGKPVTLSCSQTLNHNVMYWYQQKSSQAPKLLFHYYDKDFNNEADTPDNFQSRRPNTSFCFLDIRSPGLGDTAMYLCATSRDQYEKLFFGSGTQLSVL.

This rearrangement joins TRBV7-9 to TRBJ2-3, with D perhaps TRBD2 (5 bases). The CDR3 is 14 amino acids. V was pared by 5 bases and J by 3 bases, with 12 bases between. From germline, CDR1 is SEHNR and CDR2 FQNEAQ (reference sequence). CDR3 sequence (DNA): TGTGCCAGCAGCCCCTCTCTAGCTACAGATACGCAGTATTTT. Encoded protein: CASSPSLATDTQYF.

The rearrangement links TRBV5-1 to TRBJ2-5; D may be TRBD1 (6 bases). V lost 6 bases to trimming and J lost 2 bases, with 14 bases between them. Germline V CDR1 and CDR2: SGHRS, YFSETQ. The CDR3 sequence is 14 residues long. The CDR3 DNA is TGCGCCAGCAACCCCGGTGGGACACAAGAGACCCAGTACTTC. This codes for CASNPGGTQETQYF.

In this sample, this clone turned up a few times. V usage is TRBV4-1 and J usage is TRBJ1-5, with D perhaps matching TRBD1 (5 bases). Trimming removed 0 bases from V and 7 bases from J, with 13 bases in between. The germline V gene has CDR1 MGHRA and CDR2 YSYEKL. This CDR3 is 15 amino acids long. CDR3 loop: CASSQDQGGWQPQHF. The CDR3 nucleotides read TGCGCCAGCAGCCAAGATCAGGGAGGTTGGCAGCCCCAGCATTTT.

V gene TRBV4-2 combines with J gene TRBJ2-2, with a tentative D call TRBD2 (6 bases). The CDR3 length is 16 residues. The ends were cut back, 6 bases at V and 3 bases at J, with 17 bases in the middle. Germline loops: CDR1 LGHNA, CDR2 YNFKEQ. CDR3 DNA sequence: TGTGCCAGCAGGGCGAAGGGCGGGGATTACACCGGGGAGCTGTTTTTT. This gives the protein CASRAKGGDYTGELFF.

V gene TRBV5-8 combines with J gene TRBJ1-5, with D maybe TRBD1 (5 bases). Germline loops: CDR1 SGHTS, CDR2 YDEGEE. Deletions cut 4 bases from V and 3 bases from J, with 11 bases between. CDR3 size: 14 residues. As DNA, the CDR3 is TGTGCCAGCAGCCCCGACAGATCCAATCAGCCCCAGCATTTT. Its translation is CASSPDRSNQPQHF.

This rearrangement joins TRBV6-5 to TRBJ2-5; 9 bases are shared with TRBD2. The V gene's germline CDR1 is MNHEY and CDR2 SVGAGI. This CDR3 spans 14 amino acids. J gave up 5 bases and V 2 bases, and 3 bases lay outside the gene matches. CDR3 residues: CASSYPSGGETQYF. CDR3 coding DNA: TGTGCCAGCAGTTACCCAAGCGGGGGGGAGACCCAGTACTTC.

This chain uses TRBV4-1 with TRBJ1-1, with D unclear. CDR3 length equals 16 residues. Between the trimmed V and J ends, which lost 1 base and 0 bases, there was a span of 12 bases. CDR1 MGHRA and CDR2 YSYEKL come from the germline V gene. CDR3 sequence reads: CASSQAADLMNTEAFF. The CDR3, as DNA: TGCGCCAGCAGCCAAGCGGCGGATCTAATGAACACTGAAGCTTTCTTT.

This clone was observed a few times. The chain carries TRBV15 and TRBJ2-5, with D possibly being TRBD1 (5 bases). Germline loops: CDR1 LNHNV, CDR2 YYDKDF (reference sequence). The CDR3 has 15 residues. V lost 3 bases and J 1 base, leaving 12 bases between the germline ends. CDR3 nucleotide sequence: TGTGCCACCAGCAGTGGGCCAGGGTTCCAAGAGACCCAGTACTTC. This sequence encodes CATSSGPGFQETQYF.

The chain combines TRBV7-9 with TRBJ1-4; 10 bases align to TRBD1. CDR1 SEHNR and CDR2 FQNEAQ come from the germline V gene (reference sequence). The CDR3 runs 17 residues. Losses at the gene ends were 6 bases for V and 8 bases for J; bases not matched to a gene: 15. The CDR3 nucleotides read TGTGCCAGCAGTCCGGGGGACAGGGGAGGTTGGAGCGAAAAACTGTTTTTT. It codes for CASSPGDRGGWSEKLFF.

The CDR3 bases are TGTGCCTGGAGTGTACTCCGGGGGGGCGACGAGCAGTACTTC. Translation gives CAWSVLRGGDEQYF. The rearrangement joins TRBV30 to TRBJ2-7, with 8 bases fitting TRBD2. CDR1 is GTSNPN and CDR2 is SVGIG in the germline V gene (reference sequence). The CDR3 contains 14 residues. The V and J ends lost 0 bases and 5 bases, in that order; junction bases with no gene match: 6. The full variable domain, completed using reference TRBV30 and TRBJ2-7, is SQTIHQWPATLVQPVGSPLSLECTVEGTSNPNLYWYRQAAGRGLQLLFYSVGIGQISSEVPQNLSASRPQDRQFILSSKKLLLSDSGFYLCAWSVLRGGDEQYFGPGTRLTVT.

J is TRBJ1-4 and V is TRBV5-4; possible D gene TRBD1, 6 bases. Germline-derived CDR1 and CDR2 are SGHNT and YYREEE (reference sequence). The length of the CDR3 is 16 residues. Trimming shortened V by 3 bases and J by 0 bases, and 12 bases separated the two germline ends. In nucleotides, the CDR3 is TGTGCCAGCAGCTCGACAGGTGGCGCAACTAATGAAAAACTGTTTTTT. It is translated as CASSSTGGATNEKLFF.

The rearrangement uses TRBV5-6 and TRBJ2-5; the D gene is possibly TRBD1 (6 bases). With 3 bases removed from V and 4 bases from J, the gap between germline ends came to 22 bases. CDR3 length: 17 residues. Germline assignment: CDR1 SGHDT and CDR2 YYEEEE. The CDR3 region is CASSSYTRDTIGETQYF. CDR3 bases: TGTGCCAGCAGCTCCTACACGAGGGACACGATTGGAGAGACCCAGTACTTC.

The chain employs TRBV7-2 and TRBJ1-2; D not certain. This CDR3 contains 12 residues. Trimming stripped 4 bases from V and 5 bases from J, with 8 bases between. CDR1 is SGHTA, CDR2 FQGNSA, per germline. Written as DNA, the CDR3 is TGTGCCAGCAGCTCAAGACAATATGGCTACACCTTC. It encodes CASSSRQYGYTF. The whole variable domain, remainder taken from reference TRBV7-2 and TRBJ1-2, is GAGVSQSPSNKVTEKGKDVELRCDPISGHTALYWYRQSLGQGLEFLIYFQGNSAPDKSGLPSDRFSAERTGGSVSTLTIQRTQQEDSAVYLCASSSRQYGYTFGSGTRLTVV.

CDR3 sequence reads: CASSPSTGQGYGYTF. Here the CDR3 DNA reads TGTGCCAGCAGCCCCTCCACGGGACAGGGCTATGGCTACACCTTC. This chain links TRBV6-7 with TRBJ1-2, with 9 bases that match TRBD1. TRBV6-7 counts as an open reading frame of uncertain function. J gave up 4 bases and V 6 bases, and 9 bases lay outside the gene matches. The CDR3 loop spans 15 amino acids.

DNA for the CDR3: TGTGCCAGCAGTGAAGCCCCCGGACAGATCACAGATACGCAGTATTTT. Its protein product is CASSEAPGQITDTQYF. The chain employs TRBV2 and TRBJ2-3; D is perhaps TRBD1 (6 bases). The CDR3 spans 16 residues. The V gene's germline CDR1 is SNHLY and CDR2 FYNNEI. V was shortened by 0 bases and J by 2 bases, with 12 bases between the two germline ends.

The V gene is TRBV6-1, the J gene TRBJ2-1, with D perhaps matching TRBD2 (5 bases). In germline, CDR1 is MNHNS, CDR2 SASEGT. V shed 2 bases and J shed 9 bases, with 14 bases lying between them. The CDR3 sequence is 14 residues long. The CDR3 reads CASSESGSGSEQFF. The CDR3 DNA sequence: TGTGCCAGCAGTGAAAGTGGCAGCGGATCTGAGCAGTTCTTC.

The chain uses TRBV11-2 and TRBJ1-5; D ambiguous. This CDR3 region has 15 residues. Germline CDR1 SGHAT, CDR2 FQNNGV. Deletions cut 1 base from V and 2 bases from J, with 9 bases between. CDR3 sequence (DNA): TGTGCCAGCAGCTTAGGCACCACGGGCAATCAGCCCCAGCATTTT. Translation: CASSLGTTGNQPQHF.

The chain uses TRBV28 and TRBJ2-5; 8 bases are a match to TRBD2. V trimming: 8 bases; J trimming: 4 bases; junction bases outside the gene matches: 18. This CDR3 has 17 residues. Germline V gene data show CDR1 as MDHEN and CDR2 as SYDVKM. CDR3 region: CASRTPAGGAGGETQYF. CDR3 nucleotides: TGTGCCAGCCGTACCCCCGCCGGGGGGGCGGGAGGAGAGACCCAGTACTTC.